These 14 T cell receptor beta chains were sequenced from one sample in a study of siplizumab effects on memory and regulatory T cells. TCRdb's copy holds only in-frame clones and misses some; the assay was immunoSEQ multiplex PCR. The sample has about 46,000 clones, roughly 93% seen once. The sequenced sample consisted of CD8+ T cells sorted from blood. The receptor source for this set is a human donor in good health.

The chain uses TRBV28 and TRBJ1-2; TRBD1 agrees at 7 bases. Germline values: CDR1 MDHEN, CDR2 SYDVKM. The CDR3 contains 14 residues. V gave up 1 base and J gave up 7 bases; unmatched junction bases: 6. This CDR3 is CASSLLAGGGGYTF. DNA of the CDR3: TGTGCCAGCAGTTTATTAGCAGGGGGGGGTGGCTACACCTTC.

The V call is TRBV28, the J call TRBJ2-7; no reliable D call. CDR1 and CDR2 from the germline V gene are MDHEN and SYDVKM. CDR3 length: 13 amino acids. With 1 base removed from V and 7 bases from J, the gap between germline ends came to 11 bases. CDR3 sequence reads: CASSLSGLGEQYF. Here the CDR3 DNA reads TGTGCCAGCAGTTTATCTGGGCTAGGGGAGCAGTACTTC.

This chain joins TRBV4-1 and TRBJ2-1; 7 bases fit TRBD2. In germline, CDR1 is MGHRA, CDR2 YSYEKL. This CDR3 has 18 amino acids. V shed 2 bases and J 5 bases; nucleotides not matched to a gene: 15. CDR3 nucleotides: TGCGCCAGCAGCCAACGAACTGGCGGGAGTCTCGAAAACAATGAGCAGTTCTTC. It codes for CASSQRTGGSLENNEQFF.

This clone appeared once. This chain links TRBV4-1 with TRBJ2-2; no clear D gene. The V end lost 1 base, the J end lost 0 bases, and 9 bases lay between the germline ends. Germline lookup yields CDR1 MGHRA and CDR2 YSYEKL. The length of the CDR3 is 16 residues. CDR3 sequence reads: CASSQVPATNTGELFF. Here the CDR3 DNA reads TGCGCCAGCAGCCAAGTTCCTGCGACGAACACCGGGGAGCTGTTTTTT.

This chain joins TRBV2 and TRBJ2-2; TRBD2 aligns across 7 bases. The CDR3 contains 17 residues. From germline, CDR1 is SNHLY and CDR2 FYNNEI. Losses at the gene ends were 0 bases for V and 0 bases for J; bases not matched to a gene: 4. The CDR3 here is CASSEARLAANTGELFF. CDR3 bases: TGTGCCAGCAGTGAAGCTAGGCTAGCGGCGAACACCGGGGAGCTGTTTTTT. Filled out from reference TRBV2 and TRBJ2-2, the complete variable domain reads EPEVTQTPSHQVTQMGQEVILRCVPISNHLYFYWYRQILGQKVEFLVSFYNNEISEKSEIFDDQFSVERPDGSNFTLKIRSTKLEDSAMYFCASSEARLAANTGELFFGEGSRLTVL.

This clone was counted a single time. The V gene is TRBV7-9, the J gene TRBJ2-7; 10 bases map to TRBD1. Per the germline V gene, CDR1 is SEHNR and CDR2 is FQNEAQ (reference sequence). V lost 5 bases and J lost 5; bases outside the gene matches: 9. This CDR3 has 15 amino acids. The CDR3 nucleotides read TGTGCCAGCAGCCATCCGGGACAGGGGAACAACGAGCAGTACTTC. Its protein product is CASSHPGQGNNEQYF.

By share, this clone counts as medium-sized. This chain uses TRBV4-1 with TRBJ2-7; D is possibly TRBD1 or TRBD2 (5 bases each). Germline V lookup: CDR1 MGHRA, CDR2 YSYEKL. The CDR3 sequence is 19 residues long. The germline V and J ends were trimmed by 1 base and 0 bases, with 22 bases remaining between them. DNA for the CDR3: TGCGCCAGCAGCCAAGGGGGCTCCGGGGATCCCTGGAGCTCCTACGAGCAGTACTTC. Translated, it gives CASSQGGSGDPWSSYEQYF.

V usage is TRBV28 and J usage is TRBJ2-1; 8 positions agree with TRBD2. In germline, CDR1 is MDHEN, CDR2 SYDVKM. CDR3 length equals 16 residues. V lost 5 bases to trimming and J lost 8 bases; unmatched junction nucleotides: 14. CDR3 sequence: CASSRTPSGLGDEQFF. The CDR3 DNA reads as TGTGCCAGCAGTCGTACCCCCTCGGGACTAGGCGATGAGCAGTTCTTC.

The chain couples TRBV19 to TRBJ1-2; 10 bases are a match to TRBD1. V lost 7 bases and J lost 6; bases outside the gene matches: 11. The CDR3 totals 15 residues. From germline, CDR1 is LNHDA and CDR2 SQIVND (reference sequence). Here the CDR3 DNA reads TGTGCCAGTACCCCGCCGGGGGACAGGGGCCATGGCTACACCTTC. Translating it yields CASTPPGDRGHGYTF.

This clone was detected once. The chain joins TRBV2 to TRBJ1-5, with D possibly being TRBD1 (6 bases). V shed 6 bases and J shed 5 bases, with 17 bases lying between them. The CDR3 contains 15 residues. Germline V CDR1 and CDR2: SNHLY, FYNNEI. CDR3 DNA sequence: TGTGCCAGCAGAGAGGACAGTTCGGGCCATCAGCCCCAGCATTTT. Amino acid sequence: CASREDSSGHQPQHF.

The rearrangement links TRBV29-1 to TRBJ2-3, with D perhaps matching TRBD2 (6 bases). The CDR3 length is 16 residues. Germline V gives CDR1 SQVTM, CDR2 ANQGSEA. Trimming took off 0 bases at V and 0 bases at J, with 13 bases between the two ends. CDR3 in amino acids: CSVEDWGSGSTDTQYF. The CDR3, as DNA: TGCAGCGTTGAAGATTGGGGTAGCGGTAGCACAGATACGCAGTATTTT.

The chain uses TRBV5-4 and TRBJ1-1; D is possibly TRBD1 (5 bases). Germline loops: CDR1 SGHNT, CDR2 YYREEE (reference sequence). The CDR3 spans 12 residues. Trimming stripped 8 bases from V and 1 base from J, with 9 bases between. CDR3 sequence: CASRTGNTEAFF. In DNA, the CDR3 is TGTGCCAGTAGAACAGGGAACACTGAAGCTTTCTTT.

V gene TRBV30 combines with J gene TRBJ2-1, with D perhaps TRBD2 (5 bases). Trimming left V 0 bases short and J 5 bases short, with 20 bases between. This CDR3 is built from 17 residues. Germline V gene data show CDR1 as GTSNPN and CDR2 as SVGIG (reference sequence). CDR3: CAWSVLGPGPLDNEQFF. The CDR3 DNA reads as TGTGCCTGGAGTGTACTAGGTCCTGGGCCGTTAGACAATGAGCAGTTCTTC.

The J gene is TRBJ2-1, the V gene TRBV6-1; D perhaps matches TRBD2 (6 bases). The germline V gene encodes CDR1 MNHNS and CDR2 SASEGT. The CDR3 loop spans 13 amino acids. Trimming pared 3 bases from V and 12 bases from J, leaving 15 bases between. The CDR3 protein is CASSEVRGIGQFF. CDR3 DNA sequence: TGTGCCAGCAGTGAGGTCCGGGGGATAGGGCAGTTCTTC.